This TCR beta chain came from a study of cytomegalovirus exposure and HLA in healthy donors. Findings and caveats of the study: TCR sequences were mostly rare, though some public TCRs occurred in many donors. Diagnosis of cytomegalovirus status made by the classifier reportedly showed high specificity and sensitivity. One later analysis, an examination of the 120 validation repertoires, found that first-cohort TCR clusters tended to co-occur in them.

CDR1 MNHEY and CDR2 SMNVEV come from the germline V gene (reference sequence). V gave up 5 bases and J gave up 6 bases; unmatched junction bases: 19. This CDR3 has 19 amino acids. Separate from the approximately 670-subject first cohort was the roughly 130-subject validation cohort, to which the donors belonged. As concerns this clone: Its matching antigen is unknown.

The table came from immunoSEQ multiplex PCR; TCRdb's copy has only in-frame clones and leaves some out. The data hold just over 80,000 clones, with roughly 96% observed a single time. The V and J genes are TRBV27 and TRBJ2-1; TRBD2 agrees at 10 bases. The sample consisted of PBMCs. The source of this sequence is a woman between 18 and 29 years old in good health and CMV-seronegative. The CDR3 region is CASSRWGQPGLATINEQFF. The CDR3 DNA reads as TGTGCCAGCAGTCGATGGGGACAGCCGGGACTAGCGACTATCAATGAGCAGTTCTTC.